This T cell receptor (beta chain) was documented in a study of regulatory T cells in long-lasting Graves disease. V was clipped by 6 bases and J by 5 bases; unmatched bases: 8. Germline CDR1 SNHLY, CDR2 FYNNEI. The CDR3 runs to 16 residues. Building the TCR beta libraries relied on iRepertoire HTBI primers, and CDR3 regions underwent Arm-PCR. TCRdb passed the multiplex PCR reads through MiXCR, listing each CDR3 protein once. There are about half a million distinct CDR3 sequences in the sample; about 12% occur only once, and 8% to 10% lies in the top ten. Time point noted: newly diagnosed GD, antithyroid drugs for less than 3 months. PBMC RNA served as the TCR library source. The sample was also reused in another study, on T cells in Graves' hyperthyroidism and ophthalmopathy.

V gene TRBV2 combines with J gene TRBJ2-3; the match to TRBD2 covers 13 bases. The sequences come from peripheral blood mononuclear cells (PBMCs), collected at new diagnosis, from a patient treated with antithyroid drugs. This TCR was recovered from a woman under 40 with Graves disease. CDR3 amino acids: CASRKGTSGMKDTQYF. The CDR3 nucleotides read TGTGCCAGCAGGAAAGGGACTAGCGGGATGAAAGATACGCAGTATTTT.